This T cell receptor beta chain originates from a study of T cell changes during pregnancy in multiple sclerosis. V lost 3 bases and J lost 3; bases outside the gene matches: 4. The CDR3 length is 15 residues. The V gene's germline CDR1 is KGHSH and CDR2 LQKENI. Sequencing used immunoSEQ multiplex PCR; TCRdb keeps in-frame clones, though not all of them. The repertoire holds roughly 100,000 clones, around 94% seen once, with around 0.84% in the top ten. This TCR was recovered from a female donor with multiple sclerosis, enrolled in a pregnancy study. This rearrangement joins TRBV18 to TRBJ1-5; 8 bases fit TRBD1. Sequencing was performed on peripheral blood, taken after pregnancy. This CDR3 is CASSPTTGDNQPQHF. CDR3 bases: TGTGCCAGCTCACCGACGACAGGGGACAATCAGCCCCAGCATTTT.